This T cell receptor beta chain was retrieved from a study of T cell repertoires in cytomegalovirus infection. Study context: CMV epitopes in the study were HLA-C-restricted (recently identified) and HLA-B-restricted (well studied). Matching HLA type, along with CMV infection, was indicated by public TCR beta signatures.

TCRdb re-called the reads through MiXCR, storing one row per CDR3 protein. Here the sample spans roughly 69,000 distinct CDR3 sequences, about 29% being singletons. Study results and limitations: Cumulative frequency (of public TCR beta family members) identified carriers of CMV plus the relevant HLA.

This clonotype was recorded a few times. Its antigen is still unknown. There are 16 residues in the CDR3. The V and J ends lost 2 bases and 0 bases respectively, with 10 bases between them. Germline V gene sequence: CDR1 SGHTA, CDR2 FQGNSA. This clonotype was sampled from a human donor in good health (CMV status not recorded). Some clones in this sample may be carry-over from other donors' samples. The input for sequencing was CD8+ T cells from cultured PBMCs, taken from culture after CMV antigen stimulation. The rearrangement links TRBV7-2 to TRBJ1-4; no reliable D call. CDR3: CASSLSGGPTNEKLFF. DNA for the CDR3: TGTGCCAGCAGCTTATCCGGAGGACCAACTAATGAAAAACTGTTTTTT.